What follows describes a single T cell receptor (beta chain). The sample comes from a study of OX40 agonist ivuxolimab in advanced cancers. The CDR3 covers 16 residues. CDR1 LNHDA and CDR2 SQIVND come from the germline V gene (reference sequence). V was shortened by 3 bases and J by 6 bases, with 20 bases between the two germline ends. TCRdb's copy holds only in-frame clones and misses some; the assay was immunoSEQ multiplex PCR. The repertoire consists of about 75,000 clones, with roughly nine tenths occurring once and the leading ten covering around 0.39%. This rearrangement joins TRBV19 to TRBJ1-1; D unclear. The origin of this receptor is an adult with an advanced solid tumor such as melanoma, head and neck, liver or kidney cancer. The sequences come from CD4+ or CD8+ T cells sorted from blood, collected in a trial of the OX40 agonist ivuxolimab. DNA for the CDR3: TGTGCCAGTAGTATCCCCCGGCTGACAAAACCTGCTGAAGCTTTCTTT. Translation gives CASSIPRLTKPAEAFF.